These 8 T cell receptor beta chains share one sample of origin, sequenced in a study of blood T cell repertoires in COVID-19. Data came from immunoSEQ multiplex PCR; TCRdb stores just in-frame clones and leaves some out. The sample lists about 170,000 clones; 80% to 90% were seen once. Specimen: peripheral blood. The source of these receptors is an older woman with COVID-19, enrolled during active disease.

This rearrangement joins TRBV30 to TRBJ2-3, with D possibly TRBD1 on 6 matching bases. Germline V CDR1 and CDR2: GTSNPN, SVGIG (reference sequence). The CDR3 is 14 residues long. With 5 bases removed from V and 2 bases from J, the gap between germline ends came to 14 bases. DNA for the CDR3: TGTGCCTGGCTAGGGGGAGTGGCCACAGATACGCAGTATTTT. Amino acid sequence: CAWLGGVATDTQYF.

This rearrangement joins TRBV5-1 to TRBJ2-7; D is possibly TRBD1 (6 bases). Germline CDR1 SGHRS, CDR2 YFSETQ. The CDR3 spans 18 residues. Trimming left V 2 bases short and J 4 bases short, with 25 bases between. Here the CDR3 reads CASSFGSTGKLGIYEQYF. For the CDR3, the DNA is TGCGCCAGCAGCTTTGGGAGCACAGGGAAATTGGGGATATACGAGCAGTACTTC.

This sequence joins TRBV7-2 and TRBJ1-5, with D perhaps TRBD1 (5 bases). This CDR3 contains 15 residues. The germline CDR1 and CDR2 sequences are SGHTA and FQGNSA. Trimming took 2 bases from V and 1 from J, leaving 9 bases between them. The CDR3 here is CASSLSAGSNQPQHF. The CDR3 region has the DNA TGTGCCAGCAGCTTATCAGCAGGGAGCAATCAGCCCCAGCATTTT. The variable domain in full, with the rest retrieved from reference TRBV7-2 and TRBJ1-5, is GAGVSQSPSNKVTEKGKDVELRCDPISGHTALYWYRQSLGQGLEFLIYFQGNSAPDKSGLPSDRFSAERTGGSVSTLTIQRTQQEDSAVYLCASSLSAGSNQPQHFGDGTRLSIL.

The gene calls are TRBV30 and TRBJ1-1; TRBD1 aligns across 8 bases. Per the germline V gene, CDR1 is GTSNPN and CDR2 is SVGIG (reference sequence). V shed 3 bases, J shed 3 bases, and the junction held 3 bases outside the gene matches. The CDR3 runs 13 residues. Written as DNA, the CDR3 is TGTGCCTGGAGGGGGACAGGAGACACTGAAGCTTTCTTT. Translating it yields CAWRGTGDTEAFF. The full variable domain, its missing parts supplied by reference TRBV30 and TRBJ1-1, is SQTIHQWPATLVQPVGSPLSLECTVEGTSNPNLYWYRQAAGRGLQLLFYSVGIGQISSEVPQNLSASRPQDRQFILSSKKLLLSDSGFYLCAWRGTGDTEAFFGQGTRLTVV.

This chain connects TRBV6-2 or TRBV6-3 to TRBJ1-1; 7 bases align to TRBD1. Germline V gene data show CDR1 as MNHEY and CDR2 as SVGEGT. After removal of 4 bases from V and 0 bases from J, the junction contained 8 bases not matched to a gene. CDR3 length: 16 residues. The CDR3 coding sequence is TGTGCCAGCAGTTCCTTCGGGACAGACCTGAACACTGAAGCTTTCTTT. It is translated as CASSSFGTDLNTEAFF.

CDR3 sequence (DNA): TGTGCCTGGAGTGTCCGACAGAGCAATCAGCCCCAGCATTTT. Its protein is CAWSVRQSNQPQHF. V is TRBV30 and J is TRBJ1-5, with D possibly matching TRBD1 (5 bases). V was pared by 0 bases and J by 1 base, with 7 bases between. Germline CDR1 reads GTSNPN; CDR2 reads SVGIG (reference sequence). This CDR3 contains 14 residues.

This chain links TRBV7-2 with TRBJ2-7; tentative D call: TRBD1 (6 bases). CDR3 size: 14 residues. Trimming removed 3 bases from V and 0 bases from J, with 9 bases in between. Per germline, CDR1 SGHTA and CDR2 FQGNSA. The CDR3 loop reads CASSFLQGSYEQYF. The CDR3 DNA reads TGTGCCAGCAGCTTTTTACAGGGCTCCTACGAGCAGTACTTC.

J is TRBJ1-1 and V is TRBV29-1, with 10 bases aligning to TRBD1. J gave up 5 bases and V 5 bases, and 8 bases lay outside the gene matches. This CDR3 spans 14 amino acids. Germline lookup yields CDR1 SQVTM and CDR2 ANQGSEA. Here the CDR3 DNA reads TGCAGCGTTCACCCGACAGGGGGCTGGACTGAAGCTTTCTTT. It codes for CSVHPTGGWTEAFF.